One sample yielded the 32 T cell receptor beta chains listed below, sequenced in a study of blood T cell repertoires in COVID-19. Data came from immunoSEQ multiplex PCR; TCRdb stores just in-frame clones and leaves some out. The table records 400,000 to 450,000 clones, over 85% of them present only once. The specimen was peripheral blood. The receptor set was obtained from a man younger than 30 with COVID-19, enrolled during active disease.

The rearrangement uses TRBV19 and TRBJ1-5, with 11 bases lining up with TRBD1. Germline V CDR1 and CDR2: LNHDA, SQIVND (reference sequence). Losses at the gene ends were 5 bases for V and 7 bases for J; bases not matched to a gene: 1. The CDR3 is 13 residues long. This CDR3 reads CASSGQGAQPQHF. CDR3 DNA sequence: TGTGCCAGTAGTGGACAGGGGGCCCAGCCCCAGCATTTT. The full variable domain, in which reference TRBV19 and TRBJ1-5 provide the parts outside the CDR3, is DGGITQSPKYLFRKEGQNVTLSCEQNLNHDAMYWYRQDPGQGLRLIYYSQIVNDFQKGDIAEGYSVSREKKESFPLTVTSAQKNPTAFYLCASSGQGAQPQHFGDGTRLSIL.

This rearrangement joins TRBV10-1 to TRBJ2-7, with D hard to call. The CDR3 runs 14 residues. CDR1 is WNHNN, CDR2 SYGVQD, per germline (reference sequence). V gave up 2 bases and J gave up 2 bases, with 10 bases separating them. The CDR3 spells CASSETSMTYEQYF. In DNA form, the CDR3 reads TGCGCCAGCAGTGAGACGAGTATGACCTACGAGCAGTACTTC.

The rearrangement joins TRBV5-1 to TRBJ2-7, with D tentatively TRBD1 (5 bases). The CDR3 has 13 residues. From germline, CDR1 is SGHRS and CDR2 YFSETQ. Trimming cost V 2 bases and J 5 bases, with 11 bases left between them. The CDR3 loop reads CASSFGHSDEQYF. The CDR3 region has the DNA TGCGCCAGCAGCTTCGGACACTCGGACGAGCAGTACTTC.

In DNA, the CDR3 is TGTGCCAGCAGCTTCAGCGGCTTGAACACTGAAGCTTTCTTT. Protein product: CASSFSGLNTEAFF. V usage is TRBV11-1 and J usage is TRBJ1-1, with unresolved D. This CDR3 has 14 amino acids. Germline V gives CDR1 SGHAT, CDR2 FQDESV (reference sequence). Trimming took off 3 bases at V and 0 bases at J, with 8 bases between the two ends.

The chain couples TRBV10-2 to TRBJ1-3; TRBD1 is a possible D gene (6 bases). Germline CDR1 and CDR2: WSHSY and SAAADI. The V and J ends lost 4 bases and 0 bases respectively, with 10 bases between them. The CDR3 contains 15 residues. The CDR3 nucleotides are TGCGCCAGCAGTGGTACAGGGAGCTCTGGAAACACCATATATTTT. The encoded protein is CASSGTGSSGNTIYF.

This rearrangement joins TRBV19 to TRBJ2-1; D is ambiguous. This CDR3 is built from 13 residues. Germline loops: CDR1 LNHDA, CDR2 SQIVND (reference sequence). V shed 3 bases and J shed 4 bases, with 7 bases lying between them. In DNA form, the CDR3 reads TGTGCCAGTAGTATTAACTTATACAATGAGCAGTTCTTC. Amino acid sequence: CASSINLYNEQFF.

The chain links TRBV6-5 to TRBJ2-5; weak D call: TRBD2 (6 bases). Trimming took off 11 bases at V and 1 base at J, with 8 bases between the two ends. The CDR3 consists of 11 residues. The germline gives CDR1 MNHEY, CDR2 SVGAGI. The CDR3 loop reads CAVGGQETQYF. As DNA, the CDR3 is TGTGCCGTCGGGGGCCAAGAGACCCAGTACTTC.

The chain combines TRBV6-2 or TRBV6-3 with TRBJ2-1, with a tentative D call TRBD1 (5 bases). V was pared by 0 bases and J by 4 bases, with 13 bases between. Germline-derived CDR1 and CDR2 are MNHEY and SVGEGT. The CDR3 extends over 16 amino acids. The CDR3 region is CASSYSRSDKYNEQFF. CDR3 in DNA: TGTGCCAGCAGTTACTCGAGATCGGACAAGTACAATGAGCAGTTCTTC.

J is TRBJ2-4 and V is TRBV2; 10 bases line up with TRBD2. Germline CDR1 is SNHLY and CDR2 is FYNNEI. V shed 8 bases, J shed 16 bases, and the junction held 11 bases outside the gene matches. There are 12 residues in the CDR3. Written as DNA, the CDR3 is TGTGCCAGCGGGGGTCTAGCGGGAGTTGGATACTTC. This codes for CASGGLAGVGYF.

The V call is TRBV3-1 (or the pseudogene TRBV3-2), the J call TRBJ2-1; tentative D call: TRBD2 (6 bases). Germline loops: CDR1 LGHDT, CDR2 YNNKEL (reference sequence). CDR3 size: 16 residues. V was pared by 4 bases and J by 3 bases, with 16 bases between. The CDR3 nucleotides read TGTGCCAGCAGCCCGCCAGGCGGGACCGGCTACAATGAGCAGTTCTTC. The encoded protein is CASSPPGGTGYNEQFF.

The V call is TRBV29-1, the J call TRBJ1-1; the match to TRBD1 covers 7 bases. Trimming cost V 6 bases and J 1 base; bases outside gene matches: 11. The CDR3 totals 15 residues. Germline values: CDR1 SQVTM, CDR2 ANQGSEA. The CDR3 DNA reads TGCAGCGTGAGGGGGCTAGAGCGGGCGAACACTGAAGCTTTCTTT. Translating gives CSVRGLERANTEAFF.

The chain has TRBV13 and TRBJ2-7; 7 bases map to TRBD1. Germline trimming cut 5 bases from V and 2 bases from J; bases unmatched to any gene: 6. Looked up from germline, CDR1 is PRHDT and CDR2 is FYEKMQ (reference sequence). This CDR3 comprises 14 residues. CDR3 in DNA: TGTGCCAGCAGCCCGCGACAGGGCCCCTACGAGCAGTACTTC. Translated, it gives CASSPRQGPYEQYF.

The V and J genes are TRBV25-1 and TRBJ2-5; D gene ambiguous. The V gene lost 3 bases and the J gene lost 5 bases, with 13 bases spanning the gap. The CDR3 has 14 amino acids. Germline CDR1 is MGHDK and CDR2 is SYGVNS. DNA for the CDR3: TGTGCCAGCAGTGACTCTTCTGGTGGCGAGACCCAGTACTTC. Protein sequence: CASSDSSGGETQYF. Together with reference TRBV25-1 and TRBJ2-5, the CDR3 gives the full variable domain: EADIYQTPRYLVIGTGKKITLECSQTMGHDKMYWYQQDPGMELHLIHYSYGVNSTEKGDLSSESTVSRIRTEHFPLTLESARPSHTSQYLCASSDSSGGETQYFGPGTRLLVL.

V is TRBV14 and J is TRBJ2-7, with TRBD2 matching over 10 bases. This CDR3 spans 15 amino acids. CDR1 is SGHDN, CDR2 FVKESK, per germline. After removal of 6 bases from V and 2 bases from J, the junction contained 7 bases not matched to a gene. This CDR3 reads CASSFLAGVPYEQYF. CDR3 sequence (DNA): TGTGCCAGCAGTTTTCTAGCGGGAGTTCCCTACGAGCAGTACTTC.

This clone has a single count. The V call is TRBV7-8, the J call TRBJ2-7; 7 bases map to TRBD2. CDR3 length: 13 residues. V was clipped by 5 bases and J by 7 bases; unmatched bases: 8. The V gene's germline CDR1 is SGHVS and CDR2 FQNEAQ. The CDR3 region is CASSAALAREQYF. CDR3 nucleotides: TGTGCCAGCAGCGCCGCACTAGCGCGGGAGCAGTACTTC.

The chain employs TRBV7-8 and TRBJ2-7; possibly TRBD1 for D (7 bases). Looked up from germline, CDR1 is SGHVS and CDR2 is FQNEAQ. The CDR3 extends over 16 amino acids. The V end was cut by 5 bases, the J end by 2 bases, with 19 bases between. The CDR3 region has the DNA TGTGCCAGCAGCCTACAAACAGGGGAGGTGCCCTACGAGCAGTACTTC. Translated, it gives CASSLQTGEVPYEQYF.

In DNA form, the CDR3 reads TGTGCCAGCAGTCGAGTCGCCTACAATGAGCAGTTCTTC. It translates to CASSRVAYNEQFF. The genes are TRBV6-6 and TRBJ2-1; D gene unclear. Looked up from germline, CDR1 is MNHNY and CDR2 is SVGAGI (reference sequence). The CDR3 contains 13 residues. Deletions cut 5 bases from V and 2 bases from J, with 7 bases between.

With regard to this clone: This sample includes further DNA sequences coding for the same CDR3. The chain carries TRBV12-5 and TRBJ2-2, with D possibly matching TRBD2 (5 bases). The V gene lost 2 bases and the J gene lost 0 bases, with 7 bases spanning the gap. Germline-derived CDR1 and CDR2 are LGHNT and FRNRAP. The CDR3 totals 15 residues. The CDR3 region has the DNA TGTGCTAGTGGTTTGAGCGGCGCGAACACCGGGGAGCTGTTTTTT. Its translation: CASGLSGANTGELFF.

CDR3 region: CASSLGDSPETQYF. The CDR3 region has the DNA TGTGCCAGCAGCTTAGGGGACTCCCCAGAGACCCAGTACTTC. V is TRBV13 and J is TRBJ2-5; weak D call: TRBD2 (5 bases). V was shortened by 0 bases and J by 4 bases, with 9 bases between the two germline ends. This CDR3 spans 14 amino acids. Germline V gene lookup returns CDR1 PRHDT and CDR2 FYEKMQ (reference sequence). Full variable domain (missing parts from reference TRBV13 and TRBJ2-5): AAGVIQSPRHLIKEKRETATLKCYPIPRHDTVYWYQQGPGQDPQFLISFYEKMQSDKGSIPDRFSAQQFSDYHSELNMSSLELGDSALYFCASSLGDSPETQYFGPGTRLLVL.

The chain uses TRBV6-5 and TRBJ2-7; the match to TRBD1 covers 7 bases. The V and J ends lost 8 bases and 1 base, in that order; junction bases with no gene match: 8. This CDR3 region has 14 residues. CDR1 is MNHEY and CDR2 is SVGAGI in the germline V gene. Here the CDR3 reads CASESGTASYEQYF. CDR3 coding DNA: TGTGCCAGCGAATCCGGGACAGCATCCTACGAGCAGTACTTC.

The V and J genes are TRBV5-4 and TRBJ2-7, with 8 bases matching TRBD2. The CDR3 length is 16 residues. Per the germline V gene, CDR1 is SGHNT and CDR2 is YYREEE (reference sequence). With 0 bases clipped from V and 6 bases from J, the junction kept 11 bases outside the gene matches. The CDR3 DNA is TGTGCCAGCAGCTTGGCTCTGGGTAGCGGGACTCCCGAGCAGTACTTC. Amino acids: CASSLALGSGTPEQYF.

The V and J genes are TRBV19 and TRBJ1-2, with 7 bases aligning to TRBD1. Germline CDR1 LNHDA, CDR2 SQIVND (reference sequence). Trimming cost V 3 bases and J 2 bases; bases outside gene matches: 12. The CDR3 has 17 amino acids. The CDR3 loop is CASSIGQGEAMNYGYTF. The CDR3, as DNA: TGTGCCAGTAGTATCGGGCAGGGGGAAGCCATGAACTATGGCTACACCTTC.

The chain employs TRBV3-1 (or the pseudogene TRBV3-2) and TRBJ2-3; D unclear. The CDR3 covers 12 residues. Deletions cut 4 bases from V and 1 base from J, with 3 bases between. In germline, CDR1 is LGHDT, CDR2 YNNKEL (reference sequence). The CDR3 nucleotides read TGTGCCAGCAGCCCTCGCACAGATACGCAGTATTTT. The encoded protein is CASSPRTDTQYF.

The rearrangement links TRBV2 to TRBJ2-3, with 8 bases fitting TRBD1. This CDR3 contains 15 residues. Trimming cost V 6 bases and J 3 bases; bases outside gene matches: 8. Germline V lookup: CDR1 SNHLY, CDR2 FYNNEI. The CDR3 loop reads CASSRQGLVTDTQYF. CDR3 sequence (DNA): TGTGCCAGCAGCAGACAGGGGTTGGTGACAGATACGCAGTATTTT.

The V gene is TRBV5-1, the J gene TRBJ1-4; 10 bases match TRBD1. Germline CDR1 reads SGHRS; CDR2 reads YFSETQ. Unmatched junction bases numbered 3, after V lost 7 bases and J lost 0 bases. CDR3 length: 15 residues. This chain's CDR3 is CASGGQGTTNEKLFF. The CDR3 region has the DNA TGCGCCAGCGGGGGACAGGGGACAACTAATGAAAAACTGTTTTTT.

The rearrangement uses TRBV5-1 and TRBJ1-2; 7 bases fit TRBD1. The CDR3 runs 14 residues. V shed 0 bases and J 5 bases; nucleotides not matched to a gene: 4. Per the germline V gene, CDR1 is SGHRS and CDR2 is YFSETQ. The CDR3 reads CASSLEGTEYGYTF. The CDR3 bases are TGCGCCAGCAGCTTGGAAGGGACAGAATATGGCTACACCTTC. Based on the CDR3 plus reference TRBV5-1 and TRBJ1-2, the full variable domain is KAGVTQTPRYLIKTRGQQVTLSCSPISGHRSVSWYQQTPGQGLQFLFEYFSETQRNKGNFPGRFSGRQFSNSRSEMNVSTLELGDSALYLCASSLEGTEYGYTFGSGTRLTVV.

The CDR3 DNA is TGTGCCAGCACCCAGGGACAGTACTATGGCTACACCTTC. Its translation is CASTQGQYYGYTF. The chain couples TRBV6-6 to TRBJ1-2; 7 bases line up with TRBD1. This CDR3 spans 13 amino acids. Trimming took 7 bases from V and 3 from J; bases not matched to a gene: 5. The V gene's germline CDR1 is MNHNY and CDR2 SVGAGI (reference sequence).

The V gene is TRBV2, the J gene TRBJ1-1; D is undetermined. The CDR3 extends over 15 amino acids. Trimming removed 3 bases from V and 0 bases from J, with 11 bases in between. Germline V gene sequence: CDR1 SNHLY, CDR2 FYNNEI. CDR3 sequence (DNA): TGTGCCAGCAGTGATGCGGGCCTAATGAACACTGAAGCTTTCTTT. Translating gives CASSDAGLMNTEAFF.

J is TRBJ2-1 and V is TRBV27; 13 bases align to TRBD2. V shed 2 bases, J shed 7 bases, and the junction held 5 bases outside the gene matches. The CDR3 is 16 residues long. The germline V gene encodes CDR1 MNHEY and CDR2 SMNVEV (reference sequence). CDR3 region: CASSLTSGGVVNEQFF. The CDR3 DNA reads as TGTGCCAGCAGTTTAACTAGCGGGGGGGTCGTTAATGAGCAGTTCTTC.

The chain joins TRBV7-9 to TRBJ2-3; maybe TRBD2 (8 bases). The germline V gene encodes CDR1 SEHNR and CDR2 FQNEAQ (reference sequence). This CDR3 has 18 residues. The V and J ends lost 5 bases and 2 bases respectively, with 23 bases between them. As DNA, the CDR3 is TGTGCCAGCAGCCGACAGGGAACCATAGCGGGGTACACAGATACGCAGTATTTT. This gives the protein CASSRQGTIAGYTDTQYF.

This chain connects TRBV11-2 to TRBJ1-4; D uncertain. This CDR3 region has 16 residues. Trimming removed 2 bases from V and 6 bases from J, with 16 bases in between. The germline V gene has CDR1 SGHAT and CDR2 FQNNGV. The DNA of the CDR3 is TGTGCCAGCAGCTTACACAACAGTTTGGTGGATGAAAAACTGTTTTTT. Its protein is CASSLHNSLVDEKLFF.

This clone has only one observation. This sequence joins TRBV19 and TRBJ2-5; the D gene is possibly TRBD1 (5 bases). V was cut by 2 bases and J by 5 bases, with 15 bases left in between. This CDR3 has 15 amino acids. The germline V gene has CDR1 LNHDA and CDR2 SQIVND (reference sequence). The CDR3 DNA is TGTGCCAGTAGTATAATGTTTCGGTCAGGGGAGACCCAGTACTTC. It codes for CASSIMFRSGETQYF. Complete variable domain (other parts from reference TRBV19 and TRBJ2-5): DGGITQSPKYLFRKEGQNVTLSCEQNLNHDAMYWYRQDPGQGLRLIYYSQIVNDFQKGDIAEGYSVSREKKESFPLTVTSAQKNPTAFYLCASSIMFRSGETQYFGPGTRLLVL.